This T cell receptor beta chain appears in the sequencing data of a study of cytomegalovirus exposure and HLA in healthy donors. The germline V gene has CDR1 LGHNA and CDR2 YNFKEQ. The ends were cut back, 4 bases at V and 1 base at J, with 10 bases in the middle. The CDR3 is made up of 15 amino acids. Libraries were prepared by immunoSEQ multiplex PCR; TCRdb keeps only in-frame clonotypes and omits some of them. The sample records about 200,000 clones, around 80% being singletons. While the first cohort had fewer than 850 subjects, the donors belonged to the separate validation cohort of fewer than 150 subjects. Findings and caveats of the study: The investigators catalogued 150 or so TCR beta chains as cytomegalovirus-associated. Cytomegalovirus status was reportedly diagnosed by the classifier with high specificity and sensitivity. Many donors shared some public TCRs, even though most TCR sequences were rare.

This clone was found a few times. Antigen unknown. Sequencing was done on a sample of PBMCs. The chain uses TRBV4-2 and TRBJ2-2, with D maybe TRBD1 (5 bases). The TCR originated in a woman in her twenties or thirties in good health and CMV-seronegative. This CDR3 reads CASSPITGNTGELFF. The CDR3 DNA reads as TGTGCCAGCAGCCCAATTACAGGGAACACCGGGGAGCTGTTTTTT.